The 24 T cell receptor beta chains in this list originate from one sample, sequenced in a study of blood T cell repertoires in COVID-19. Profiled with immunoSEQ multiplex PCR; TCRdb holds only in-frame clones, not every one. Here the sample spans some 240,000 clones, around 85% being singletons. Sequenced material: PBMCs or T cells enriched from blood (not recorded which). The receptor set was obtained from a woman aged 40 to 50 with acute COVID-19.

Here the CDR3 reads CASSGVGLGDEQFF. CDR3 DNA: TGTGCCAGCAGTGGGGTGGGACTTGGGGATGAGCAGTTCTTC. The chain combines TRBV2 with TRBJ2-1, with a tentative D call TRBD2 (6 bases). Trimming pared 4 bases from V and 8 bases from J, leaving 15 bases between. In germline, CDR1 is SNHLY, CDR2 FYNNEI. This CDR3 region has 14 residues.

The chain links TRBV5-4 to TRBJ2-1; 7 nucleotides line up with TRBD2. This CDR3 contains 15 residues. J was trimmed by 5 bases and V by 1 base; bases with no gene match: 6. The germline CDR1 and CDR2 sequences are SGHNT and YYREEE (reference sequence). CDR3 amino acids: CASSLPSGKNNEQFF. Here the CDR3 DNA reads TGTGCCAGCAGCTTGCCCAGCGGGAAGAACAATGAGCAGTTCTTC.

The chain is built from TRBV9 and TRBJ2-7; 10 bases map to TRBD2. Unmatched junction bases numbered 4, after V lost 0 bases and J lost 4 bases. CDR1 is SGDLS, CDR2 YYNGEE, per germline. CDR3 size: 15 residues. The CDR3 protein is CASSVEIAGGYEQYF. The CDR3 DNA is TGTGCCAGCAGCGTAGAAATAGCGGGAGGTTACGAGCAGTACTTC.

The chain joins TRBV7-2 to TRBJ2-7; D perhaps matches TRBD2 (5 bases). Trimming stripped 6 bases from V and 0 bases from J, with 18 bases between. The CDR3 covers 16 residues. Germline values: CDR1 SGHTA, CDR2 FQGNSA. CDR3 region: CASRPPGPGFSYEQYF. The DNA for the CDR3 is TGTGCCAGCAGGCCCCCAGGTCCGGGATTCTCCTACGAGCAGTACTTC.

The chain combines TRBV2 with TRBJ1-1; 11 nucleotides line up with TRBD1. The CDR3 consists of 16 residues. Germline trimming cut 2 bases from V and 1 base from J; bases unmatched to any gene: 3. Germline V lookup: CDR1 SNHLY, CDR2 FYNNEI. The CDR3 protein is CASSEWTGGPNTEAFF. The CDR3, as DNA: TGTGCCAGCAGTGAATGGACAGGGGGCCCGAACACTGAAGCTTTCTTT.

The chain couples TRBV12-3 or TRBV12-4 to TRBJ1-1; D unresolved. V dropped 2 bases and J dropped 1 base, with 2 bases sitting between them. This CDR3 contains 12 residues. The DNA of the CDR3 is TGTGCCAGCAGTTTACAGAACACTGAAGCTTTCTTT. This translates into CASSLQNTEAFF.

The J gene is TRBJ2-5, the V gene TRBV11-1, with D possibly TRBD2 on 6 matching bases. CDR3 size: 15 residues. V was shortened by 6 bases and J by 5 bases, with 19 bases between the two germline ends. Germline CDR1 reads SGHAT; CDR2 reads FQDESV (reference sequence). The CDR3 bases are TGTGCCAGCAGACCCGCTGGCTTGGGAGGCGAGACCCAGTACTTC. Translated, it gives CASRPAGLGGETQYF.

CDR3 protein: CASSEDRTLGYTF. CDR3 in DNA: TGTGCCAGCAGTGAAGACAGGACCCTGGGGTACACCTTC. This rearrangement joins TRBV25-1 to TRBJ1-2, with D perhaps TRBD1 (6 bases). There are 13 residues in the CDR3. Germline lookup yields CDR1 MGHDK and CDR2 SYGVNS. The ends were cut back, 2 bases at V and 11 bases at J, with 15 bases in the middle.

This chain connects TRBV27 to TRBJ2-7; possible D gene TRBD2, 5 bases. Per the germline V gene, CDR1 is MNHEY and CDR2 is SMNVEV (reference sequence). V lost 2 bases and J lost 2, with 13 bases in between. This CDR3 has 15 residues. The CDR3 here is CASSLNRGLTYEQYF. The CDR3 nucleotides read TGTGCCAGCAGTTTAAACCGGGGTCTGACCTACGAGCAGTACTTC.

V is TRBV11-2 and J is TRBJ2-2; the D gene is possibly TRBD2 (6 bases). V gave up 1 base and J gave up 0 bases, with 9 bases separating them. There are 16 residues in the CDR3. Germline V gene sequence: CDR1 SGHAT, CDR2 FQNNGV. CDR3 residues: CASSLGLGANTGELFF. Here the CDR3 DNA reads TGTGCCAGCAGCTTAGGACTAGGGGCGAACACCGGGGAGCTGTTTTTT. The complete variable domain, with remaining parts taken from reference TRBV11-2 and TRBJ2-2, reads EAGVAQSPRYKIIEKRQSVAFWCNPISGHATLYWYQQILGQGPKLLIQFQNNGVVDDSQLPKDRFSAERLKGVDSTLKIQPAKLEDSAVYLCASSLGLGANTGELFFGEGSRLTVL.

This chain connects TRBV12-3 or TRBV12-4 to TRBJ1-3; D is perhaps TRBD1 (5 bases). V was clipped by 6 bases and J by 3 bases, with 9 bases between them. This CDR3 has 13 residues. The CDR3 is CASRQGGGNTIYF. CDR3 bases: TGTGCCAGCAGGCAGGGTGGTGGAAACACCATATATTTT.

This clone was recorded once. This sequence joins TRBV30 and TRBJ1-1, with TRBD1 as a possible D gene (6 bases). Germline V gene data show CDR1 as GTSNPN and CDR2 as SVGIG (reference sequence). V lost 7 bases and J 5 bases, leaving 11 bases between the germline ends. This CDR3 is built from 11 residues. The CDR3 protein is CASEQGTEAFF. CDR3 DNA: TGTGCCTCCGAACAGGGAACTGAAGCTTTCTTT.

The chain recombines TRBV19 with TRBJ2-1; 7 nucleotides align to TRBD1. Germline CDR1 and CDR2: LNHDA and SQIVND (reference sequence). There are 14 residues in the CDR3. The J segment lost 7 bases and the V segment lost 7 bases, leaving 10 bases of the junction unmatched. CDR3 sequence: CASKGDRLRNEQFF. The CDR3 DNA reads as TGTGCCAGTAAGGGGGACAGACTCAGGAATGAGCAGTTCTTC.

The rearrangement uses TRBV6-1 and TRBJ2-1, with 8 nucleotides matching TRBD2. This CDR3 contains 15 residues. Germline V gives CDR1 MNHNS, CDR2 SASEGT. V trimming: 3 bases; J trimming: 3 bases; junction bases outside the gene matches: 4. The CDR3 spells CASSDLSGSYNEQFF. CDR3 in DNA: TGTGCCAGCAGTGATTTAAGCGGGAGCTACAATGAGCAGTTCTTC.

The rearrangement joins TRBV27 to TRBJ2-5; D not resolved. V lost 5 bases and J 5 bases, leaving 9 bases between the germline ends. Germline CDR1 MNHEY, CDR2 SMNVEV (reference sequence). The CDR3 is made up of 12 amino acids. Here the CDR3 DNA reads TGTGCCAGCAGTGACGGGTGGGAGACCCAGTACTTC. This encodes CASSDGWETQYF.

The CDR3 here is CASSPPQVPDTQYF. The DNA for the CDR3 is TGTGCCAGCTCACCACCACAGGTGCCAGATACGCAGTATTTT. V is TRBV18 and J is TRBJ2-3, with D possibly being TRBD1 (5 bases). The V end lost 0 bases, the J end lost 4 bases, and 8 bases lay between the germline ends. The CDR3 is made up of 14 amino acids. Germline V CDR1 and CDR2: KGHSH, LQKENI. Combining the CDR3 with reference TRBV18 and TRBJ2-3 gives the whole variable domain NAGVMQNPRHLVRRRGQEARLRCSPMKGHSHVYWYRQLPEEGLKFMVYLQKENIIDESGMPKERFSAEFPKEGPSILRIQQVVRGDSAAYFCASSPPQVPDTQYFGPGTRLTVL.

This clone has only one observation. The gene calls are TRBV7-9 and TRBJ1-4; 9 bases line up with TRBD1. Germline loops: CDR1 SEHNR, CDR2 FQNEAQ (reference sequence). The CDR3 runs 16 residues. Losses at the gene ends were 3 bases for V and 5 bases for J; bases not matched to a gene: 7. CDR3: CASSLMAGTGNEKLFF. Here the CDR3 DNA reads TGTGCCAGCAGCTTGATGGCCGGGACAGGGAATGAAAAACTGTTTTTT. Full variable domain (remainder filled in from reference TRBV7-9 and TRBJ1-4): DTGVSQNPRHKITKRGQNVTFRCDPISEHNRLYWYRQTLGQGPEFLTYFQNEAQLEKSRLLSDRFSAERPKGSFSTLEIQRTEQGDSAMYLCASSLMAGTGNEKLFFGSGTQLSVL.

This chain joins TRBV30 and TRBJ2-5; D possibly corresponds to TRBD1 (6 bases). The V gene's germline CDR1 is GTSNPN and CDR2 SVGIG (reference sequence). The CDR3 spans 12 residues. Trimming removed 1 base from V and 4 bases from J, with 7 bases in between. The CDR3 DNA is TGTGCCTGGAGTGCAGGGGTAGAGACCCAGTACTTC. Translating gives CAWSAGVETQYF.

DNA for the CDR3: TGCAGCGTTGAATTAGACACTGAAGCTTTCTTT. Its protein product is CSVELDTEAFF. The chain has TRBV29-1 and TRBJ1-1; unclear D gene. CDR3 length equals 11 residues. Trimming removed 2 bases from V and 3 bases from J, with 4 bases in between. Germline V gene data show CDR1 as SQVTM and CDR2 as ANQGSEA.

The gene calls are TRBV9 and TRBJ2-1; D is undetermined. The germline V gene has CDR1 SGDLS and CDR2 YYNGEE. Trimming cost V 4 bases and J 5 bases, with 4 bases left between them. This CDR3 region has 11 residues. CDR3 sequence (DNA): TGTGCCAGCAGCTCAGACAATGAGCAGTTCTTC. This gives the protein CASSSDNEQFF.

The CDR3 nucleotides read TGCGCCAGCAGCTCAGGGACAGCCGAGACGGGCACTGAAGCTTTCTTT. Protein sequence: CASSSGTAETGTEAFF. The genes are TRBV5-1 and TRBJ1-1, with 7 bases identical to TRBD1. After removal of 3 bases from V and 4 bases from J, the junction contained 12 bases not matched to a gene. Germline V gives CDR1 SGHRS, CDR2 YFSETQ. The CDR3 loop spans 16 amino acids.

This clone has more than one count but fewer than ten. The chain carries TRBV5-5 and TRBJ2-5; D not resolved. The CDR3 spans 14 residues. Trimming pared 4 bases from V and 5 bases from J, leaving 15 bases between. CDR1 and CDR2 (germline): SGHKS, YYEKEE (reference sequence). The CDR3 reads CASSLEPTRETQYF. In DNA form, the CDR3 reads TGTGCCAGCAGCCTGGAACCAACGAGGGAGACCCAGTACTTC.

The CDR3 loop is CASSERTASDTQYF. CDR3 coding DNA: TGTGCCAGCAGTGAACGGACAGCTTCAGATACGCAGTATTTT. The J gene is TRBJ2-3, the V gene TRBV6-1; D is perhaps TRBD1 (6 bases). Trimming took 2 bases from V and 4 from J, leaving 10 bases between them. The CDR3 loop spans 14 amino acids. In germline, CDR1 is MNHNS, CDR2 SASEGT.

The chain is built from TRBV7-9 and TRBJ2-1, with TRBD2 identical over 9 bases. The CDR3 totals 16 residues. Germline V gene sequence: CDR1 SEHNR, CDR2 FQNEAQ (reference sequence). Trimming at V came to 4 bases and at J to 0 bases, leaving 4 bases not matched to a gene. The CDR3: CASSSYSGSSYNEQFF. CDR3 coding DNA: TGTGCCAGCAGCTCATATAGCGGGAGCTCCTACAATGAGCAGTTCTTC.